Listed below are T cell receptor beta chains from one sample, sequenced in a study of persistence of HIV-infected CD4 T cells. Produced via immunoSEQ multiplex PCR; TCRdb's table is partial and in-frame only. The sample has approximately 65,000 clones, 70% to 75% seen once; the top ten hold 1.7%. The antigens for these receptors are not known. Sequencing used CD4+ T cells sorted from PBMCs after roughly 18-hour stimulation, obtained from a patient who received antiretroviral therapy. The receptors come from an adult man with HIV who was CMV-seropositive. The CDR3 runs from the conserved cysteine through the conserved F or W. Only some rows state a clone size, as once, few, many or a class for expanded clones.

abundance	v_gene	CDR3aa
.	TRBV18	CASSRLGTDTQYF
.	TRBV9	CASSVAGTGELFF
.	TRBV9	CASSVEGHSGNTIYF
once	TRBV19	CASSIGGRGMRAFF
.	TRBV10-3	CASSGTASSYEQYF
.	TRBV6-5	CASTRQGGTNEKLFF
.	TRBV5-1	CASSPGRGDYEQYF
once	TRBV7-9	CASSPGAGGRTEAFF
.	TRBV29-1	CSVSNSNQPQHF
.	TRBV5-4	CATLTSGGLSSYNEQFF
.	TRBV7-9	CASSLSGDRGRTEAFF
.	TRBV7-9	CASSSGWNSPLHF
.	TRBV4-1	CASSPGQGTNEKLFF
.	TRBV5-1	CASSSGQGGTDTQYF
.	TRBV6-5	CASQGGTSGTDTQYF
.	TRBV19	CASSPRVWVSNQPQHF
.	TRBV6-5	CASSSGGRKGEKLFF
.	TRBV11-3	CASSLGRSGANVLTF
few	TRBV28	CASRQGQGYSEQFF
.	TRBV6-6	CASSPNTGNKNTGELFF
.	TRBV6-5	CASSQGGRLGQPQHF
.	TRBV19	CASSMRLNQPQHF
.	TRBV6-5	CASSLAGGTGELFF
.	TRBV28	CASSPARRETQYF
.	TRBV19	CASSASGGGNQPQHF
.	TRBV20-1	CSATNSNEQFF
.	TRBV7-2	CASSSSIGQAGELFF
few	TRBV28	CASRGAAHDYGYTF
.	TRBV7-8	CASSLTGSPPHYEQYF